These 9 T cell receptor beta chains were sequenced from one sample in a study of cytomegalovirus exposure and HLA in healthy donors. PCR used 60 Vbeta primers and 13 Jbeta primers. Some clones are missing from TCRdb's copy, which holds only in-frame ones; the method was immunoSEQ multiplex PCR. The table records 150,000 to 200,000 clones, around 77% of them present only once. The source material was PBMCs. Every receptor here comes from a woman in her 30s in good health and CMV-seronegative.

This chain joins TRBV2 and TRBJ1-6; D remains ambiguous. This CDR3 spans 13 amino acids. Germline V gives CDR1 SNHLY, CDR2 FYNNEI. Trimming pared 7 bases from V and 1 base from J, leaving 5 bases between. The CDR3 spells CASKPSYNSPLHF. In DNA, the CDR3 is TGTGCCAGCAAGCCATCCTATAATTCACCCCTCCACTTT.

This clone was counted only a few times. CDR3 amino acids: CASSSTSMHEQFF. CDR3 nucleotide sequence: TGTGCCAGCAGCTCAACTTCCATGCATGAGCAGTTCTTC. The rearrangement uses TRBV11-3 and TRBJ2-1; no definite D call. Germline V gene data show CDR1 as SGHNT and CDR2 as YENEEA. The CDR3 extends over 13 amino acids. V was clipped by 4 bases and J by 8 bases, with 12 bases between them.

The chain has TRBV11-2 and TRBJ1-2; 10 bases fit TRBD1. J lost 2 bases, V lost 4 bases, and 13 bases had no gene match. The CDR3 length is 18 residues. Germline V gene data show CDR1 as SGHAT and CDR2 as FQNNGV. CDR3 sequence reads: CASSSYVWDRGSNYGYTF. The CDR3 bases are TGTGCCAGCAGCTCTTACGTCTGGGACAGGGGCTCCAACTATGGCTACACCTTC.

CDR3 residues: CATSRGQGNQPQHF. The CDR3 DNA reads as TGTGCCACCAGCAGAGGACAGGGGAATCAGCCCCAGCATTTT. The chain combines TRBV15 with TRBJ1-5; 8 nucleotides line up with TRBD1. The CDR3 runs 14 residues. CDR1 and CDR2 (germline): LNHNV, YYDKDF (reference sequence). The J segment lost 4 bases and the V segment lost 1 base, leaving 0 bases of the junction unmatched.

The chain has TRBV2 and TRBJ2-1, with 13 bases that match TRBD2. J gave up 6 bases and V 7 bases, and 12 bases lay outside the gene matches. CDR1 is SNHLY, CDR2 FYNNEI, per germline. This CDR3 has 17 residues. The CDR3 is CASKETSGGTTLNEQFF. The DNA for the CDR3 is TGTGCCAGCAAAGAGACTAGCGGGGGGACCACACTCAATGAGCAGTTCTTC.

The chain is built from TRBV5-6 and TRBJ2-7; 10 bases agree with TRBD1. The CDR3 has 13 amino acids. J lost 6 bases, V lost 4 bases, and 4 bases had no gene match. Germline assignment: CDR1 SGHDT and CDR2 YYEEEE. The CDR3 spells CASSRQGAREQYF. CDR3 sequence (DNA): TGTGCCAGCAGCAGACAGGGGGCTCGCGAGCAGTACTTC.

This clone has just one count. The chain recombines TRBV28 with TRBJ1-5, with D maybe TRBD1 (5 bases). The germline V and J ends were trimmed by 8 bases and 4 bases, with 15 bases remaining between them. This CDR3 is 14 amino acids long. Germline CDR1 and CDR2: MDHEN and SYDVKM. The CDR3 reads CASQWGGSNQPQHF. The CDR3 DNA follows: TGTGCCAGCCAATGGGGGGGATCAAATCAGCCCCAGCATTTT.

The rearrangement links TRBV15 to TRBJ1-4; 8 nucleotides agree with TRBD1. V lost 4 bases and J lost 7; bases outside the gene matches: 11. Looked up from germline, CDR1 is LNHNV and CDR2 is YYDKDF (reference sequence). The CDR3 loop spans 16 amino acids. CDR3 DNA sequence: TGTGCCACCAGCAAGTTACCAGGGGGCCTGGCTGAAAAACTGTTTTTT. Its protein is CATSKLPGGLAEKLFF.

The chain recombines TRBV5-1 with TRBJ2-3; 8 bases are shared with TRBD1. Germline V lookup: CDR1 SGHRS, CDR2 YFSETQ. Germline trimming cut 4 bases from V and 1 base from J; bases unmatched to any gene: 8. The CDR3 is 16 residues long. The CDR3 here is CASSAPTGGGTDTQYF. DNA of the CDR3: TGCGCCAGCAGCGCTCCTACAGGGGGTGGCACAGATACGCAGTATTTT.